One sample yielded the 24 T cell receptor beta chains listed below, sequenced in a study of a mutant IDH1 vaccine in newly diagnosed glioma. The protocol was immunoSEQ multiplex PCR, while the TCRdb copy is restricted to in-frame clones and leaves out a portion. Of approximately 62,000 clones in the sample, 84% are singletons; the top ten hold around 4.6%. For these receptors, no antigen is known. The time point is: week 35, safety follow-up. Mutant IDH1 20-mer peptide, at 300 ug, made up each vaccine dose, with topical imiquimod. Sequenced here: PBMCs, sampled from a glioma patient whose treatment included an IDH1 peptide vaccine. The receptors shown here come from a young man with glioma.

In its sample, this clone was seen a few times. The chain recombines TRBV15 with TRBJ1-1; 7 bases match TRBD1. The CDR3 is 13 residues long. Germline-derived CDR1 and CDR2 are LNHNV and YYDKDF (reference sequence). V was clipped by 7 bases and J by 1 base; unmatched bases: 3. Here the CDR3 DNA reads TGTGCCACCAAAAGGGGGCCGAACACTGAAGCTTTCTTT. It translates to CATKRGPNTEAFF.

The chain has TRBV11-2 and TRBJ1-1; tentatively, D is TRBD1 (6 bases). The CDR3 is 15 residues long. The ends were cut back, 1 base at V and 2 bases at J, with 11 bases in the middle. In germline, CDR1 is SGHAT, CDR2 FQNNGV. In DNA form, the CDR3 reads TGTGCCAGCAGCTTAGCGGACAGCTCAAACACTGAAGCTTTCTTT. It is translated as CASSLADSSNTEAFF. Supplemented by reference TRBV11-2 and TRBJ1-1, the full variable domain reads EAGVAQSPRYKIIEKRQSVAFWCNPISGHATLYWYQQILGQGPKLLIQFQNNGVVDDSQLPKDRFSAERLKGVDSTLKIQPAKLEDSAVYLCASSLADSSNTEAFFGQGTRLTVV.

This clone was counted between two and nine times. The chain uses TRBV5-6 and TRBJ1-1, with a tentative D call TRBD1 (5 bases). Germline V lookup: CDR1 SGHDT, CDR2 YYEEEE. The CDR3 covers 15 residues. The ends were cut back, 0 bases at V and 5 bases at J, with 14 bases in the middle. The CDR3 nucleotides read TGTGCCAGCAGCTTGGGGATGGGGCCGGGGACTGAAGCTTTCTTT. Translated, it gives CASSLGMGPGTEAFF. Using reference TRBV5-6 and TRBJ1-1 for the parts outside the CDR3, the full variable domain is DAGVTQSPTHLIKTRGQQVTLRCSPKSGHDTVSWYQQALGQGPQFIFQYYEEEERQRGNFPDRFSGHQFPNYSSELNVNALLLGDSALYLCASSLGMGPGTEAFFGQGTRLTVV.

V gene TRBV6-1 combines with J gene TRBJ1-2; 8 bases align to TRBD1. The CDR3 has 14 amino acids. V lost 2 bases and J lost 10; bases outside the gene matches: 9. CDR1 MNHNS and CDR2 SASEGT come from the germline V gene. The CDR3 protein is CASSEFRQGFVYTF. CDR3 nucleotide sequence: TGTGCCAGCAGTGAATTTAGACAGGGGTTTGTCTACACCTTC.

The chain joins TRBV19 to TRBJ1-2; no reliable D call. Germline lookup yields CDR1 LNHDA and CDR2 SQIVND (reference sequence). Trimming pared 4 bases from V and 0 bases from J, leaving 6 bases between. This CDR3 comprises 13 residues. The CDR3 DNA is TGTGCCAGTAGTACCGAGACTAACTATGGCTACACCTTC. Its translation: CASSTETNYGYTF.

The V gene is TRBV5-1, the J gene TRBJ2-2; D might be TRBD2 (5 bases). The CDR3 extends over 16 amino acids. V was cut by 0 bases and J by 3 bases, with 12 bases left in between. CDR1 is SGHRS, CDR2 YFSETQ, per germline. In nucleotides, the CDR3 is TGCGCCAGCAGCTTGGGCGGACTTATGCACACCGGGGAGCTGTTTTTT. Translation: CASSLGGLMHTGELFF.

V gene TRBV7-9 combines with J gene TRBJ1-1; D remains unclear. CDR1 is SEHNR and CDR2 is FQNEAQ in the germline V gene (reference sequence). V was trimmed by 5 bases and J by 1 base, leaving 11 bases between them. The CDR3 length is 14 residues. The CDR3 loop reads CASSPPAGNTEAFF. In nucleotides, the CDR3 is TGTGCCAGCAGCCCGCCCGCGGGGAACACTGAAGCTTTCTTT. Variable domain in full (rest from reference TRBV7-9 and TRBJ1-1): DTGVSQNPRHKITKRGQNVTFRCDPISEHNRLYWYRQTLGQGPEFLTYFQNEAQLEKSRLLSDRFSAERPKGSFSTLEIQRTEQGDSAMYLCASSPPAGNTEAFFGQGTRLTVV.

V is TRBV5-8 and J is TRBJ2-3; 7 bases agree with TRBD2. There are 15 residues in the CDR3. J was trimmed by 2 bases and V by 0 bases; bases with no gene match: 3. Germline values: CDR1 SGHTS, CDR2 YDEGEE. This CDR3 reads CASSLAGGITDTQYF. CDR3 DNA: TGTGCCAGCAGCTTGGCGGGGGGAATCACAGATACGCAGTATTTT.

The V gene is TRBV6-5, the J gene TRBJ2-3; tentative D call: TRBD1 (6 bases). The CDR3 is made up of 15 amino acids. Trimming removed 0 bases from V and 2 bases from J, with 9 bases in between. Germline-derived CDR1 and CDR2 are MNHEY and SVGAGI. CDR3 loop: CASSYSGQLTDTQYF. The CDR3 coding sequence is TGTGCCAGCAGTTACTCTGGACAGCTCACAGATACGCAGTATTTT.

This clone appeared a single time. V is TRBV7-2 and J is TRBJ2-1, with 15 bases identical to TRBD2. CDR1 is SGHTA and CDR2 is FQGNSA in the germline V gene. There are 18 residues in the CDR3. With V trimmed by 3 bases and J by 4 bases, 7 bases remained unmatched. CDR3 amino acids: CASSFPPGLAGGYNEQFF. CDR3 bases: TGTGCCAGCAGCTTTCCTCCGGGACTAGCGGGGGGTTACAATGAGCAGTTCTTC.

The chain links TRBV27 to TRBJ1-1; TRBD1 is a possible D gene (5 bases). V was cut by 5 bases and J by 1 base, with 17 bases left in between. CDR1 and CDR2 from the germline V gene are MNHEY and SMNVEV (reference sequence). The CDR3 has 16 amino acids. CDR3 sequence: CASSHAPGGPNTEAFF. The CDR3 nucleotides read TGTGCCAGCAGTCACGCCCCGGGGGGACCGAACACTGAAGCTTTCTTT.

The sample holds a few counts of this clone. This chain links TRBV11-2 with TRBJ1-1; 7 bases are a match to TRBD1. Germline lookup yields CDR1 SGHAT and CDR2 FQNNGV. This CDR3 has 12 residues. V lost 4 bases to trimming and J lost 6 bases; unmatched junction nucleotides: 2. The CDR3 here is CASSSTGAEAFF. Written as DNA, the CDR3 is TGTGCCAGCAGCTCCACAGGGGCTGAAGCTTTCTTT.

This clone was detected once. J is TRBJ2-1 and V is TRBV5-4, with no clear D. Germline V lookup: CDR1 SGHNT, CDR2 YYREEE (reference sequence). The V gene lost 2 bases and the J gene lost 0 bases, with 6 bases spanning the gap. This CDR3 comprises 14 residues. The DNA for the CDR3 is TGTGCCAGCAGCTTCCAGAGCTCCTACAATGAGCAGTTCTTC. Translation gives CASSFQSSYNEQFF. The full variable domain, its missing parts supplied by reference TRBV5-4 and TRBJ2-1, is ETGVTQSPTHLIKTRGQQVTLRCSSQSGHNTVSWYQQALGQGPQFIFQYYREEENGRGNFPPRFSGLQFPNYSSELNVNALELDDSALYLCASSFQSSYNEQFFGPGTRLTVL.

On this clone itself: One junction end disagrees with the germline gene, perhaps due to a read error. The gene calls are TRBV28 and TRBJ2-3; D assignment may be TRBD1 or TRBD2 (5 bases each). The CDR3 length is 15 residues. Germline values: CDR1 MDHEN, CDR2 SYDVKM. In DNA, the CDR3 is TGTGCCAGCAATTTAGAGGGGATGAAGGCAGATACGCAGTATTTT. It codes for CASNLEGMKADTQYF. The whole variable domain, filled in from reference TRBV28 and TRBJ2-3, reads DVKVTQSSRYLVKRTGEKVFLECVQDMDHENMFWYRQDPGLGLRLIYFSYDVKMKEKGDIPEGYSVSREKKERFSLILESASTNQTSMYLCASNLEGMKADTQYFGPGTRLTVL.

The chain is built from TRBV5-4 and TRBJ2-2; D is tentatively TRBD1 or TRBD2 (6 bases each). Trimming pared 4 bases from V and 3 bases from J, leaving 22 bases between. The CDR3 has 18 residues. Germline CDR1 is SGHNT and CDR2 is YYREEE (reference sequence). CDR3 loop: CASSPGAGGRVYTGELFF. DNA for the CDR3: TGTGCCAGCAGCCCTGGGGCTGGGGGGCGCGTTTACACCGGGGAGCTGTTTTTT.

V is TRBV7-9 and J is TRBJ2-3, with TRBD1 matching 8 bases. The CDR3 totals 13 residues. Trimming cost V 5 bases and J 9 bases; bases outside gene matches: 7. CDR1 and CDR2 from the germline V gene are SEHNR and FQNEAQ (reference sequence). The CDR3 DNA reads TGTGCCAGCAGCCCGGGACAGGCCGGGACGCAGTATTTT. Residues: CASSPGQAGTQYF.

This clone was counted between two and nine times. V usage is TRBV7-9 and J usage is TRBJ1-1; maybe TRBD1 (6 bases). Germline-derived CDR1 and CDR2 are SEHNR and FQNEAQ (reference sequence). This CDR3 comprises 13 residues. Trimming removed 5 bases at V and 6 bases at J, with 13 bases between. Here the CDR3 reads CASSLRGYPEAFF. The CDR3 DNA reads TGTGCCAGCAGCCTCAGGGGATACCCTGAAGCTTTCTTT.

This sequence joins TRBV7-8 and TRBJ2-1; the match to TRBD1 covers 7 bases. V lost 3 bases, J lost 0 bases, and 2 bases stayed unmatched. The CDR3 is 15 amino acids. Germline V gives CDR1 SGHVS, CDR2 FQNEAQ. CDR3 nucleotides: TGTGCCAGCAGCTTTGACAGGGACTCCTACAATGAGCAGTTCTTC. Its translation: CASSFDRDSYNEQFF.

This clone was observed a few times. The rearrangement uses TRBV2 and TRBJ2-1, with 8 bases fitting TRBD1. The CDR3 covers 16 residues. V was clipped by 3 bases and J by 2 bases; unmatched bases: 6. Germline assignment: CDR1 SNHLY and CDR2 FYNNEI. The CDR3 nucleotides read TGTGCCAGCAGTGACCCAGGGGGCAGCCCCTACAATGAGCAGTTCTTC. It translates to CASSDPGGSPYNEQFF.

CDR3 residues: CASSLGGASYNEQFF. The DNA of the CDR3 is TGTGCCAGTAGTCTCGGGGGGGCCAGCTACAATGAGCAGTTCTTC. J is TRBJ2-1 and V is TRBV19, with 8 bases identical to TRBD2. Germline-derived CDR1 and CDR2 are LNHDA and SQIVND (reference sequence). The CDR3 length is 15 residues. The trim removed 5 bases at V and 3 bases at J, leaving 6 bases unmatched.

This clone was picked up a small number of times. V usage is TRBV4-1 and J usage is TRBJ1-1; D gene ambiguous. V lost 1 base and J lost 5, with 17 bases in between. This CDR3 is 16 amino acids long. Germline CDR1 and CDR2: MGHRA and YSYEKL. CDR3 sequence: CASSQGFGVMVTEAFF. For the CDR3, the DNA is TGCGCCAGCAGCCAAGGGTTCGGTGTAATGGTTACTGAAGCTTTCTTT.

The J gene is TRBJ1-5, the V gene TRBV19, with D uncertain. The CDR3 consists of 14 residues. Germline V gives CDR1 LNHDA, CDR2 SQIVND (reference sequence). With 3 bases removed from V and 5 bases from J, the gap between germline ends came to 11 bases. CDR3 region: CASSMTLEDQPQHF. Here the CDR3 DNA reads TGTGCCAGTAGTATGACACTTGAGGATCAGCCCCAGCATTTT.

CDR3 nucleotides: TGTGCCAGCAGCCCACGGACGGTAACCTACGAGCAGTACTTC. Residues: CASSPRTVTYEQYF. The chain combines TRBV9 with TRBJ2-7, with D unclear. Trimming left V 4 bases short and J 2 bases short, with 13 bases between. Germline values: CDR1 SGDLS, CDR2 YYNGEE. The CDR3 spans 14 residues.

This chain uses TRBV25-1 with TRBJ2-2; D ambiguous. V lost 7 bases to trimming and J lost 0 bases, with 9 bases between them. Germline V gene lookup returns CDR1 MGHDK and CDR2 SYGVNS. The CDR3 sequence is 14 residues long. CDR3 sequence: CASTTATNTGELFF. CDR3 bases: TGTGCCAGCACGACGGCGACGAACACCGGGGAGCTGTTTTTT.